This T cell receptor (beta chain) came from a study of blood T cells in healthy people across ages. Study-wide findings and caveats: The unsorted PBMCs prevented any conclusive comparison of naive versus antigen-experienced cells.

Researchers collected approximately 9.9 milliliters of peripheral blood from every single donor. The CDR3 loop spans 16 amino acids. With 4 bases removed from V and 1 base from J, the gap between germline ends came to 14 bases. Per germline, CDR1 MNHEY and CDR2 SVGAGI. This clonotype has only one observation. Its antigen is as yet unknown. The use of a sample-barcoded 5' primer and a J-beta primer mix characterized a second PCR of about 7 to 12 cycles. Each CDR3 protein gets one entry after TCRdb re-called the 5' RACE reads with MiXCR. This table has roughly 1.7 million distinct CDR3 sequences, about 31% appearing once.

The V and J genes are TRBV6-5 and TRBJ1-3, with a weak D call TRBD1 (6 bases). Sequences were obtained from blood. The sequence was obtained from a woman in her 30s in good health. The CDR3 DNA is TGTGCCAGCAGTTCTAGAGGGGGGAGGTCTGGAAACACCATATATTTT. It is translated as CASSSRGGRSGNTIYF.